This entry lists 21 T cell receptor beta chains sequenced from one sample in a study of T cells in Graves' hyperthyroidism and ophthalmopathy. Using RNA transcripts as the source, TCR beta CDR3 regions were amplified. An initial round of RT-PCR targeting the TCR CDR3 relied on the HTBI primer set. TCRdb recomputed calls from the multiplex PCR reads with MiXCR, one row per CDR3 protein. The table shows 540,000 or so distinct CDR3 sequences, with around 16% occurring only once. The sample consisted of blood. Source of these receptors: a woman in her twenties or thirties with Graves' hyperthyroidism.

This clonotype showed up many times. The rearrangement uses TRBV20-1 and TRBJ1-5; 11 nucleotides align to TRBD1. V trimming: 7 bases; J trimming: 6 bases; junction bases outside the gene matches: 14. Germline-derived CDR1 and CDR2 are DFQATT and SNEGSKA (reference sequence). CDR3 size: 16 residues. The CDR3, as DNA: TGCAGTGTTTTTCCACCGGGGACAGGGGGTATTCAGCCCCAGCATTTT. It encodes CSVFPPGTGGIQPQHF.

The chain joins TRBV5-1 to TRBJ1-1, with a tentative D call TRBD1 (5 bases). There are 13 residues in the CDR3. Trimming took 2 bases from V and 5 from J, leaving 10 bases between them. The V gene's germline CDR1 is SGHRS and CDR2 YFSETQ. CDR3 DNA: TGCGCCAGCAGCTTACAGGCGGAGACTGAAGCTTTCTTT. It codes for CASSLQAETEAFF.

This clonotype came up many times. The gene calls are TRBV6-5 and TRBJ1-5, with unresolved D. Germline V gene lookup returns CDR1 MNHEY and CDR2 SVGAGI. The V end lost 0 bases, the J end lost 4 bases, and 7 bases lay between the germline ends. The CDR3 spans 14 residues. For the CDR3, the DNA is TGTGCCAGCAGTTACTCGTCAGTTAATCAGCCCCAGCATTTT. Its protein product is CASSYSSVNQPQHF.

This clonotype was counted between two and nine times. The CDR3 nucleotides read TGTGCCAGCAGCCTCGGCCCCTACGACTATGGCTACACCTTC. It yields the protein CASSLGPYDYGYTF. The chain employs TRBV9 and TRBJ1-2; no definite D call. Germline V CDR1 and CDR2: SGDLS, YYNGEE. Trimming pared 4 bases from V and 3 bases from J, leaving 13 bases between. This CDR3 comprises 14 residues.

In its sample, this clonotype was seen many times. This chain connects TRBV12-5 to TRBJ2-1, with D maybe TRBD1 (6 bases). The CDR3 length is 14 residues. V dropped 2 bases and J dropped 9 bases, with 14 bases sitting between them. Germline-derived CDR1 and CDR2 are LGHNT and FRNRAP. Here the CDR3 DNA reads TGTGCTAGTGGTTTGAACCTGGGGGCGGGTGAGCAGTTCTTC. This codes for CASGLNLGAGEQFF.

The V and J genes are TRBV19 and TRBJ2-2; no clear D. CDR1 is LNHDA and CDR2 is SQIVND in the germline V gene (reference sequence). CDR3 length: 15 amino acids. Deletions cut 3 bases from V and 0 bases from J, with 8 bases between. Written as DNA, the CDR3 is TGTGCCAGTAGTATCTGGCATTCGAACACCGGGGAGCTGTTTTTT. The encoded protein is CASSIWHSNTGELFF.

On this clonotype itself: A much larger clone sits a single nucleotide away, making a read error possible. The genes are TRBV19 and TRBJ1-5; D is unclear. The germline gives CDR1 LNHDA, CDR2 SQIVND (reference sequence). Trimming stripped 5 bases from V and 7 bases from J, with 15 bases between. The CDR3 is 14 residues long. The CDR3 sequence is CASSLDLRCQPQHF. CDR3 DNA: TGTGCCAGTAGTCTGGACCTACGCTGCCAGCCCCAGCATTTT.

The chain carries TRBV9 and TRBJ2-1; D is perhaps TRBD1 (5 bases). This CDR3 has 12 amino acids. V dropped 7 bases and J dropped 9 bases, with 14 bases sitting between them. CDR1 is SGDLS and CDR2 is YYNGEE in the germline V gene. This CDR3 reads CASGAVVSEQFF. DNA for the CDR3: TGTGCCAGCGGGGCGGTAGTGAGTGAGCAGTTCTTC.

This clonotype appeared many times. The V gene is TRBV12-3 or TRBV12-4, the J gene TRBJ1-1; 7 bases are shared with TRBD1. J lost 5 bases, V lost 6 bases, and 9 bases had no gene match. This CDR3 is built from 14 residues. Written as DNA, the CDR3 is TGTGCCAGCAGGCGCGACAGGGCGGGAACTGAAGCTTTCTTT. It is translated as CASRRDRAGTEAFF.

The chain employs TRBV29-1 and TRBJ2-1; 8 bases are a match to TRBD2. The germline V gene has CDR1 SQVTM and CDR2 ANQGSEA. The CDR3 covers 16 residues. With 0 bases clipped from V and 6 bases from J, the junction kept 10 bases outside the gene matches. This chain's CDR3 is CSVEDPRGGRFNEQFF. For the CDR3, the DNA is TGCAGCGTTGAAGACCCCAGGGGCGGGAGGTTCAATGAGCAGTTCTTC.

V is TRBV7-2 and J is TRBJ2-7, with 13 bases that match TRBD2. V dropped 6 bases and J dropped 1; count of bases not matched to a gene: 6. Germline V gives CDR1 SGHTA, CDR2 FQGNSA. The CDR3 is made up of 16 amino acids. The CDR3 spells CASRLTSGRGSYEQYF. The CDR3 coding sequence is TGTGCCAGCAGACTTACTAGCGGGAGGGGATCCTACGAGCAGTACTTC.

Comment on this clonotype: This may be a read error, as it is one base from a much larger clone. The chain joins TRBV19 to TRBJ2-5, with TRBD2 matching over 12 bases. The DNA end is a closer match to TRBJ2-1, so the J assignment may be wrong. This CDR3 contains 15 residues. Germline V gene sequence: CDR1 LNHDA, CDR2 SQIVND (reference sequence). CDR3 coding DNA: TGTGCCAGTAGTGTGGGGACTAGCGGGCAAGAGACCCAGTTCTTC. As protein: CASSVGTSGQETQFF.

This clonotype was recorded a few times. The chain carries TRBV5-6 and TRBJ2-7, with D possibly matching TRBD2 (5 bases). Trimming removed 4 bases at V and 3 bases at J, with 14 bases between. This CDR3 has 14 amino acids. Germline-derived CDR1 and CDR2 are SGHDT and YYEEEE. CDR3 in amino acids: CASSIHPGNYEQYF. Here the CDR3 DNA reads TGTGCCAGCAGCATTCATCCCGGGAACTACGAGCAGTACTTC.

The chain is built from TRBV20-1 and TRBJ1-4; no firm D call. CDR1 and CDR2 (germline): DFQATT, SNEGSKA (reference sequence). Trimming stripped 3 bases from V and 4 bases from J, with 0 bases between. The CDR3 extends over 10 amino acids. DNA for the CDR3: TGCAGTGCTAGTAATGAAAAACTGTTTTTT. It is translated as CSASNEKLFF.

This clonotype occurred many times. The CDR3 sequence is CASSSVRRGTQYF. The CDR3 coding sequence is TGTGCCAGCAGCTCTGTACGTCGGGGGACCCAGTACTTC. This chain connects TRBV3-1 to TRBJ2-5; the D gene is possibly TRBD2 (5 bases). V lost 5 bases, J lost 7 bases, and 14 bases lay in between. The CDR3 loop spans 13 amino acids. CDR1 LGHDT and CDR2 YNNKEL come from the germline V gene (reference sequence).

This clonotype was picked up many times. The rearrangement links TRBV5-1 to TRBJ2-7, with D possibly TRBD1 on 6 matching bases. The CDR3 is 14 residues long. Trimming cost V 0 bases and J 5 bases, with 12 bases left between them. Germline V gives CDR1 SGHRS, CDR2 YFSETQ. CDR3: CASSLGGGIDEQYF. DNA for the CDR3: TGCGCCAGCAGCTTGGGAGGGGGTATCGACGAGCAGTACTTC.

This clonotype was counted ten times or more. The gene calls are TRBV2 and TRBJ1-1; 9 bases line up with TRBD1. Germline-derived CDR1 and CDR2 are SNHLY and FYNNEI. The CDR3 is 15 amino acids. Unmatched junction bases numbered 3, after V lost 4 bases and J lost 0 bases. The CDR3 loop reads CASSAGQGVNTEAFF. CDR3 DNA sequence: TGTGCCAGCAGTGCGGGACAGGGCGTGAACACTGAAGCTTTCTTT.

This chain uses TRBV20-1 with TRBJ2-5, with D uncertain. CDR3 length: 10 residues. Trimming left V 3 bases short and J 4 bases short, with 3 bases between. The germline gives CDR1 DFQATT, CDR2 SNEGSKA (reference sequence). The CDR3 spells CSASSETQYF. The DNA of the CDR3 is TGCAGTGCTAGTTCAGAGACCCAGTACTTC.

This clonotype showed up just a few times. CDR3 DNA sequence: TGTGCCACCAGCTCCGCAGGGGGCGCATACGAGCAGTACTTC. Protein: CATSSAGGAYEQYF. The chain is built from TRBV15 and TRBJ2-7; 8 nucleotides match TRBD1. CDR3 length equals 14 residues. The V and J ends lost 5 bases and 4 bases, in that order; junction bases with no gene match: 7. Germline CDR1 and CDR2: LNHNV and YYDKDF (reference sequence). The complete variable domain, with remaining parts taken from reference TRBV15 and TRBJ2-7, reads DAMVIQNPRYQVTQFGKPVTLSCSQTLNHNVMYWYQQKSSQAPKLLFHYYDKDFNNEADTPDNFQSRRPNTSFCFLDIRSPGLGDTAMYLCATSSAGGAYEQYFGPGTRLTVT.

This chain uses TRBV5-1 with TRBJ2-1; TRBD2 matches at 7 bases. Germline V gene data show CDR1 as SGHRS and CDR2 as YFSETQ. V gave up 0 bases and J gave up 2 bases; unmatched junction bases: 5. This CDR3 is 16 amino acids long. For the CDR3, the DNA is TGCGCCAGCAGCTTGGTAACCAGCGGGACCTACAATGAGCAGTTCTTC. Its translation is CASSLVTSGTYNEQFF.

As to this clonotype: A clone one base away is much larger, so this may be a read error. The V and J genes are TRBV24-1 and TRBJ1-5, with 12 bases identical to TRBD1. The CDR3 runs 18 residues. V shed 8 bases and J 6 bases; nucleotides not matched to a gene: 16. Germline V gene sequence: CDR1 KGHDR, CDR2 SFDVKD. The CDR3 reads CATNRVGTGGEVPQPQHF. DNA of the CDR3: TGTGCCACCAACCGTGTGGGGACAGGGGGCGAAGTTCCTCAGCCCCAGCATTTT.